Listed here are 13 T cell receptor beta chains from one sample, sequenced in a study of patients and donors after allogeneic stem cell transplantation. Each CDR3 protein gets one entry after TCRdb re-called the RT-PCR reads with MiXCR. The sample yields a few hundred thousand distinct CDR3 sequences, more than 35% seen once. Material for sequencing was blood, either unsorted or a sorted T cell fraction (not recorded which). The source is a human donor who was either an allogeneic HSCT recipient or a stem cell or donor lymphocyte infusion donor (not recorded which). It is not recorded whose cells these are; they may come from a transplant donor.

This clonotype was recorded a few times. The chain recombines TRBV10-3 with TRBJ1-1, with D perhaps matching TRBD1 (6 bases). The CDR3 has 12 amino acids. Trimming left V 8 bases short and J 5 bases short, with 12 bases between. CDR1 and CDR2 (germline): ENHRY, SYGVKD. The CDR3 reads CAIGTGKTEAFF. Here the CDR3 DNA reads TGTGCCATCGGTACAGGGAAAACTGAAGCTTTCTTT.

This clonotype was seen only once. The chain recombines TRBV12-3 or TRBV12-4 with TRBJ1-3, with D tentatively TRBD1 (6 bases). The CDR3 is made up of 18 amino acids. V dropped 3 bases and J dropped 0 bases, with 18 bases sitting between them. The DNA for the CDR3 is TGTGCCAGCAGTTTCTCCCGGGACACCATACTCTCTGGAAACACCATATATTTT. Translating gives CASSFSRDTILSGNTIYF.

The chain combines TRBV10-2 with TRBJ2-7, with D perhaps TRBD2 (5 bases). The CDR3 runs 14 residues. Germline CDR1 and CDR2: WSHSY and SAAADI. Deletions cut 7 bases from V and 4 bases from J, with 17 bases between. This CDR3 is CASTNSPGWYEQYF. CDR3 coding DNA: TGCGCCAGCACAAATAGTCCGGGGTGGTACGAGCAGTACTTC.

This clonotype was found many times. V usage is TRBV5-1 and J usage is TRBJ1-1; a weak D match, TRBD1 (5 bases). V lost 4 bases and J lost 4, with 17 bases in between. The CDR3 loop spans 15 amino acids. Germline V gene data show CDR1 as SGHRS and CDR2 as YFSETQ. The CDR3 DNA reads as TGCGCCAGCAGCCCGCTCTGGAGGGGAGGCACTGAAGCTTTCTTT. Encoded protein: CASSPLWRGGTEAFF. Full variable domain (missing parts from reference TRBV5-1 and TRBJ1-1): KAGVTQTPRYLIKTRGQQVTLSCSPISGHRSVSWYQQTPGQGLQFLFEYFSETQRNKGNFPGRFSGRQFSNSRSEMNVSTLELGDSALYLCASSPLWRGGTEAFFGQGTRLTVV.

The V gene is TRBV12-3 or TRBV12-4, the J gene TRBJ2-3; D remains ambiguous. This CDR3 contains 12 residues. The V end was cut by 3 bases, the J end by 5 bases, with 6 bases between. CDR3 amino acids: CASSFRRDTQYF. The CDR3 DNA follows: TGTGCCAGCAGTTTTCGGCGAGATACGCAGTATTTT.

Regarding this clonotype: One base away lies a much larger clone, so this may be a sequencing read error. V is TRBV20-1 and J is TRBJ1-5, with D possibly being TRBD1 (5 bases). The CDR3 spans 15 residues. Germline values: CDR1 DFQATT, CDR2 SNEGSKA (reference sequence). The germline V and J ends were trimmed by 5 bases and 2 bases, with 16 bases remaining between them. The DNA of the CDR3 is TGCAGTGCTGGAGCATTATTGGGGGGCAATCAGCCCCAGCATTTT. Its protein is CSAGALLGGNQPQHF.

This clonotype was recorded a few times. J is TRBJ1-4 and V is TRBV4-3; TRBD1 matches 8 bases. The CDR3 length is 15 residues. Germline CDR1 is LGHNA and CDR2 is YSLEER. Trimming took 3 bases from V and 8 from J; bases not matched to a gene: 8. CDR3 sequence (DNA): TGCGCCAGCAGCCATCAGGACAGGGTTGGCGAAAAACTGTTTTTT. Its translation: CASSHQDRVGEKLFF.

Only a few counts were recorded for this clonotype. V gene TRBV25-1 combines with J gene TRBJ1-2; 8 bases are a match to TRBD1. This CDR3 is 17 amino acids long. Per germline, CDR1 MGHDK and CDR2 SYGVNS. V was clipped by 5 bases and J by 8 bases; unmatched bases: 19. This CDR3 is CASSPTGTGGIGRGYTF. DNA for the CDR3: TGTGCCAGCAGTCCTACCGGGACAGGTGGAATCGGGAGAGGCTACACCTTC.

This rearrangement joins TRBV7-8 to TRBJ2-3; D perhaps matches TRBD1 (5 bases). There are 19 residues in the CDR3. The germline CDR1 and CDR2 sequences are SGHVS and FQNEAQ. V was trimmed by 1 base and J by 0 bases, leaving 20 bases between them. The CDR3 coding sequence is TGTGCCAGCAGCTTAGGTGGTCGAACAGGTCCCAACAGCACAGATACGCAGTATTTT. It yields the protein CASSLGGRTGPNSTDTQYF.

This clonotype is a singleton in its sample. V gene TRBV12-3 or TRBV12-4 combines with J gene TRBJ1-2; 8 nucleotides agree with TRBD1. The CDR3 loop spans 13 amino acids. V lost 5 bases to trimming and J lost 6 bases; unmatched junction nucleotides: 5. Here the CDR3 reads CASSHGTGNGYTF. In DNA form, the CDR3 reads TGTGCCAGCAGTCACGGGACAGGCAATGGCTACACCTTC.

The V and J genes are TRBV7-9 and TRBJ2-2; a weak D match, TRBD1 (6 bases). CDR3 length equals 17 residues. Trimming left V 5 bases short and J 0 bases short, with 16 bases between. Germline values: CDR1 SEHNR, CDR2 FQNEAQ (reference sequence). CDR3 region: CASSPDREDANTGELFF. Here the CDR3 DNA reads TGTGCCAGCAGCCCGGACAGAGAAGATGCGAACACCGGGGAGCTGTTTTTT.

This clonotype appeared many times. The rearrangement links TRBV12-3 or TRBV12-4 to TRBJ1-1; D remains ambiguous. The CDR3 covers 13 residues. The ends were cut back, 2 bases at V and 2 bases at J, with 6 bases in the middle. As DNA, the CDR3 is TGTGCCAGCAGTTTATTGGTTAACACTGAAGCTTTCTTT. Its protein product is CASSLLVNTEAFF.

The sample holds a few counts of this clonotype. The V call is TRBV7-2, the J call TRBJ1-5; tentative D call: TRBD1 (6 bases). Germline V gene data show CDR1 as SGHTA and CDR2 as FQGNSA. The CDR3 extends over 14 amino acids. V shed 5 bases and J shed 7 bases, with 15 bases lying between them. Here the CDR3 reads CASSPLGGEQPQHF. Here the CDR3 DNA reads TGTGCCAGCAGCCCCTTGGGGGGCGAACAGCCCCAGCATTTT. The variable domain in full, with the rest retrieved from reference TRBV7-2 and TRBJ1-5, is GAGVSQSPSNKVTEKGKDVELRCDPISGHTALYWYRQSLGQGLEFLIYFQGNSAPDKSGLPSDRFSAERTGGSVSTLTIQRTQQEDSAVYLCASSPLGGEQPQHFGDGTRLSIL.